These 24 T cell receptor beta chains share one sample of origin, sequenced in a study of identical twins. Using its own MiXCR run on the 5' RACE reads, TCRdb lists one record per CDR3 protein. The sample has approximately 550,000 distinct CDR3 sequences, approximately 20% seen once. This sample also belongs to another study, concerning yellow fever vaccine responses in identical twins.

Sequencing used CD4+ T cells sorted from blood. These TCRs come from a woman aged 18 to 35 in good health.

The sample holds a few counts of this clonotype. This rearrangement joins TRBV3-1 to TRBJ2-1; D remains ambiguous. CDR1 and CDR2 from the germline V gene are LGHDT and YNNKEL (reference sequence). V was trimmed by 1 base and J by 6 bases, leaving 13 bases between them. The CDR3 sequence is 15 residues long. The DNA for the CDR3 is TGTGCCAGCAGCCAAGGTGCTACTACCACCAATGAGCAGTTCTTC. It translates to CASSQGATTTNEQFF.

J is TRBJ2-7 and V is TRBV5-1; D is perhaps TRBD2 (6 bases). Germline CDR1 is SGHRS and CDR2 is YFSETQ. V gave up 4 bases and J gave up 2 bases, with 13 bases separating them. This CDR3 has 14 residues. The CDR3 reads CASSRTISAYEQYF. In DNA, the CDR3 is TGCGCCAGCAGCCGGACTATCTCAGCCTACGAGCAGTACTTC.

In this sample, this clonotype turned up a few times. This sequence joins TRBV3-1 and TRBJ2-1; no definite D call. Trimming left V 3 bases short and J 8 bases short, with 17 bases between. The CDR3 consists of 15 residues. Germline assignment: CDR1 LGHDT and CDR2 YNNKEL (reference sequence). DNA of the CDR3: TGTGCCAGCAGCCAGGGAACCATGAGCGTGGATGAGCAGTTCTTC. It specifies CASSQGTMSVDEQFF.

The V call is TRBV12-3 or TRBV12-4, the J call TRBJ2-2, with D possibly TRBD1 on 6 matching bases. CDR3 length equals 15 residues. The V gene lost 3 bases and the J gene lost 4 bases, with 12 bases spanning the gap. CDR3 nucleotides: TGTGCCAGCAGTTTCGCAGGGGAAGGCACCGGGGAGCTGTTTTTT. It encodes CASSFAGEGTGELFF.

V and J are TRBV5-6 and TRBJ2-2; no clear D gene. Per the germline V gene, CDR1 is SGHDT and CDR2 is YYEEEE. The V end lost 2 bases, the J end lost 4 bases, and 6 bases lay between the germline ends. This CDR3 region has 13 residues. The CDR3 is CASSLRPTGELFF. The CDR3 DNA reads as TGTGCCAGCAGCTTAAGACCCACCGGGGAGCTGTTTTTT.

The chain employs TRBV20-1 and TRBJ2-1; a possible D gene is TRBD1 (6 bases). Germline CDR1 is DFQATT and CDR2 is SNEGSKA (reference sequence). Deletions cut 5 bases from V and 10 bases from J, with 12 bases between. The CDR3 runs 11 residues. The CDR3 DNA is TGCAGTGCTCCCAAGGGGACAGAGCAGTTCTTC. This gives the protein CSAPKGTEQFF.

J is TRBJ2-3 and V is TRBV10-3; 7 bases match TRBD1. CDR3 length: 15 amino acids. Looked up from germline, CDR1 is ENHRY and CDR2 is SYGVKD. The J segment lost 3 bases and the V segment lost 5 bases, leaving 8 bases of the junction unmatched. In DNA form, the CDR3 reads TGTGCCATCAGTTGGACAGGTTCGGAAACAGATACGCAGTATTTT. Translating it yields CAISWTGSETDTQYF.

This clonotype was picked up a small number of times. This rearrangement joins TRBV6-1 to TRBJ1-6, with 7 bases aligning to TRBD1. CDR3 size: 14 residues. Germline-derived CDR1 and CDR2 are MNHNS and SASEGT. Trimming took 4 bases from V and 8 from J; bases not matched to a gene: 5. Here the CDR3 reads CASSGQGLDSPLHF. Here the CDR3 DNA reads TGTGCCAGCAGTGGACAGGGTTTGGATTCACCCCTCCACTTT.

This clonotype was observed a few times. The chain employs TRBV12-3 or TRBV12-4 and TRBJ2-1; D not certain. The CDR3 spans 12 residues. V dropped 4 bases and J dropped 7 bases, with 8 bases sitting between them. CDR3 sequence reads: CASSSNRNEQFF. CDR3 nucleotide sequence: TGTGCCAGCAGTTCAAATCGAAATGAGCAGTTCTTC.

At least ten counts were recorded for this clonotype. DNA for the CDR3: TGCGCCAGCAGCTTAGGAGGGCCGTCCTACAATGAGCAGTTCTTC. This codes for CASSLGGPSYNEQFF. The rearrangement uses TRBV5-1 and TRBJ2-1; tentative D call: TRBD2 (6 bases). Trimming took off 2 bases at V and 1 base at J, with 10 bases between the two ends. The CDR3 consists of 15 residues. Germline V gives CDR1 SGHRS, CDR2 YFSETQ. The full variable domain, its missing parts supplied by reference TRBV5-1 and TRBJ2-1, is KAGVTQTPRYLIKTRGQQVTLSCSPISGHRSVSWYQQTPGQGLQFLFEYFSETQRNKGNFPGRFSGRQFSNSRSEMNVSTLELGDSALYLCASSLGGPSYNEQFFGPGTRLTVL.

The chain carries TRBV20-1 and TRBJ2-6; tentative D call: TRBD1 (5 bases). This CDR3 is built from 13 residues. Germline V gene lookup returns CDR1 DFQATT and CDR2 SNEGSKA (reference sequence). Between the trimmed V and J ends, which lost 5 bases and 3 bases, there was a span of 8 bases. The CDR3 nucleotides read TGCAGTGCTGTAGGGGATGGGGCCAACGTCCTGACTTTC. This encodes CSAVGDGANVLTF.

The chain carries TRBV5-5 and TRBJ2-7; tentative D call: TRBD2 (5 bases). V shed 3 bases and J shed 4 bases, with 11 bases lying between them. The germline V gene encodes CDR1 SGHKS and CDR2 YYEKEE (reference sequence). This CDR3 has 13 residues. The CDR3 DNA is TGTGCCAGCAGCTCCCGGACTGGGTACGAGCAGTACTTC. It specifies CASSSRTGYEQYF.

A few counts support this clonotype. This rearrangement joins TRBV27 to TRBJ2-7; 10 bases align to TRBD2. The length of the CDR3 is 17 residues. Germline V gene sequence: CDR1 MNHEY, CDR2 SMNVEV (reference sequence). Trimming cost V 3 bases and J 3 bases; bases outside gene matches: 11. This chain's CDR3 is CASSFTSGNIGFYEQYF. CDR3 coding DNA: TGTGCCAGCAGTTTTACTAGCGGGAATATTGGCTTCTACGAGCAGTACTTC.

The chain employs TRBV12-3 or TRBV12-4 and TRBJ2-1; weak D call: TRBD2 (5 bases). The CDR3 covers 17 residues. V lost 7 bases, J lost 0 bases, and 19 bases lay in between. This chain's CDR3 is CASNPTPGESSYNEQFF. The CDR3 DNA reads as TGTGCCAGCAACCCTACCCCCGGGGAGAGCTCCTACAATGAGCAGTTCTTC.

The V gene is TRBV20-1, the J gene TRBJ1-1; no reliable D call. The germline V gene has CDR1 DFQATT and CDR2 SNEGSKA (reference sequence). The CDR3 runs 14 residues. V lost 1 base to trimming and J lost 1 base, with 10 bases between them. The CDR3, as DNA: TGCAGTGCTAGAGCGTTACCCGGGAACACTGAAGCTTTCTTT. Its translation is CSARALPGNTEAFF.

The chain links TRBV27 to TRBJ2-5; D is undetermined. Germline CDR1 is MNHEY and CDR2 is SMNVEV (reference sequence). V lost 5 bases to trimming and J lost 2 bases, with 12 bases between them. The CDR3 runs to 14 residues. The chain's CDR3 is CASSPLWGQETQYF. Written as DNA, the CDR3 is TGTGCCAGCAGTCCTTTATGGGGACAAGAGACCCAGTACTTC.

This clonotype was picked up a small number of times. The chain carries TRBV7-9 and TRBJ2-7; TRBD2 might be the D (5 bases). CDR1 is SEHNR and CDR2 is FQNEAQ in the germline V gene (reference sequence). CDR3 size: 13 residues. Trimming pared 2 bases from V and 5 bases from J, leaving 10 bases between. The CDR3 DNA reads as TGTGCCAGCAGCTTAAGAGGGCAAGACGAGCAGTACGTC. Protein sequence: CASSLRGQDEQYV.

This clonotype showed up just once. This rearrangement joins TRBV28 to TRBJ2-4, with 10 bases matching TRBD2. V lost 6 bases and J lost 6; bases outside the gene matches: 8. The germline CDR1 and CDR2 sequences are MDHEN and SYDVKM. The CDR3 loop spans 15 amino acids. This CDR3 is CASSLGLAEGNIQYF. For the CDR3, the DNA is TGTGCCAGCAGCCTCGGACTAGCGGAGGGAAACATTCAGTACTTC.

This clonotype was observed a handful of times. V is TRBV20-1 and J is TRBJ2-1; 9 bases map to TRBD2. The CDR3 runs 16 residues. Germline assignment: CDR1 DFQATT and CDR2 SNEGSKA (reference sequence). Unmatched junction bases numbered 10, after V lost 6 bases and J lost 1 base. The CDR3 nucleotides are TGCAGTGCATGGATAGCGGGAGAGGGGTCCTACAATGAGCAGTTCTTC. Translation: CSAWIAGEGSYNEQFF.

CDR3 in DNA: TGCGCCAGCAGCCCCGTCCCCGGACTAGCGGGAGACGCGAACACCGGGGAGCTGTTTTTT. It translates to CASSPVPGLAGDANTGELFF. V usage is TRBV5-1 and J usage is TRBJ2-2; 13 positions agree with TRBD2. The V segment lost 4 bases and the J segment 0 bases; nucleotides outside the gene matches: 12. This CDR3 comprises 20 residues. The germline gives CDR1 SGHRS, CDR2 YFSETQ. The full variable domain, its missing parts supplied by reference TRBV5-1 and TRBJ2-2, is KAGVTQTPRYLIKTRGQQVTLSCSPISGHRSVSWYQQTPGQGLQFLFEYFSETQRNKGNFPGRFSGRQFSNSRSEMNVSTLELGDSALYLCASSPVPGLAGDANTGELFFGEGSRLTVL.

CDR3 sequence (DNA): TGCGCCAGCACGGGACTAGCGGGAGGGCCCTACGAGCAGTACTTC. Its protein is CASTGLAGGPYEQYF. The V and J genes are TRBV5-1 and TRBJ2-7, with TRBD2 matching 16 bases. CDR3 size: 15 residues. The germline CDR1 and CDR2 sequences are SGHRS and YFSETQ. With 6 bases clipped from V and 2 bases from J, the junction kept 2 bases outside the gene matches. The full variable domain, rest sourced from reference TRBV5-1 and TRBJ2-7, is KAGVTQTPRYLIKTRGQQVTLSCSPISGHRSVSWYQQTPGQGLQFLFEYFSETQRNKGNFPGRFSGRQFSNSRSEMNVSTLELGDSALYLCASTGLAGGPYEQYFGPGTRLTVT.

This chain connects TRBV2 to TRBJ1-1, with D unclear. V lost 6 bases and J lost 4, with 18 bases in between. The germline gives CDR1 SNHLY, CDR2 FYNNEI. CDR3 length: 15 residues. CDR3 region: CASSSETAGSTEAFF. CDR3 DNA: TGTGCCAGCAGCTCCGAAACGGCGGGGTCCACTGAAGCTTTCTTT.

J is TRBJ2-1 and V is TRBV29-1, with D possibly matching TRBD2 (6 bases). Germline lookup yields CDR1 SQVTM and CDR2 ANQGSEA. This CDR3 contains 16 residues. V was shortened by 6 bases and J by 6 bases, with 24 bases between the two germline ends. Here the CDR3 reads CSVGYEGRGSANEQFF. CDR3 DNA sequence: TGCAGCGTCGGCTACGAGGGTCGGGGGTCAGCCAATGAGCAGTTCTTC.

The J gene is TRBJ2-1, the V gene TRBV11-2; TRBD2 aligns across 14 bases. The CDR3 is made up of 21 amino acids. V trimming: 5 bases; J trimming: 0 bases; junction bases outside the gene matches: 15. Germline values: CDR1 SGHAT, CDR2 FQNNGV. In DNA, the CDR3 is TGTGCCAGCAGCCTAGTCGTGGGACTAGCGGGAGTCCCGAGCTCCTACAATGAGCAGTTCTTC. It codes for CASSLVVGLAGVPSSYNEQFF.